In this sample, the clone carrying this TCR beta chain turned up a few times. What it binds is not known. The record originates from a study of somatic mutations in cytotoxic T cells in rheumatoid arthritis. Across the study: At nearly 100% purity, some V beta antibody-stained T-cell populations were flow-sorted, and these included V beta1+ cells that were sequenced for TCRB. Findings of the study overall: Of approximately 70 patients, fewer than 10 had a largest CD8+ clone that exceeded 20% of CD8+ cells.

The CDR3 totals 13 residues. Germline CDR1 and CDR2: SGHDT and YYEEEE. V lost 4 bases, J lost 2 bases, and 10 bases lay in between. Assay: immunoSEQ multiplex PCR; the TCRdb copy retains only in-frame clones and omits some. The table includes 3,500 to 4,500 clones, 72% detected once. The chain couples TRBV5-6 to TRBJ2-7; D perhaps matches TRBD1 (6 bases). Input material: CD8+ T cells sorted from blood. The receptor's source is an adult with rheumatoid arthritis. The CDR3 sequence is CASSPGQPYEQYF. In nucleotides, the CDR3 is TGTGCCAGCAGCCCCGGACAGCCCTACGAGCAGTACTTC.